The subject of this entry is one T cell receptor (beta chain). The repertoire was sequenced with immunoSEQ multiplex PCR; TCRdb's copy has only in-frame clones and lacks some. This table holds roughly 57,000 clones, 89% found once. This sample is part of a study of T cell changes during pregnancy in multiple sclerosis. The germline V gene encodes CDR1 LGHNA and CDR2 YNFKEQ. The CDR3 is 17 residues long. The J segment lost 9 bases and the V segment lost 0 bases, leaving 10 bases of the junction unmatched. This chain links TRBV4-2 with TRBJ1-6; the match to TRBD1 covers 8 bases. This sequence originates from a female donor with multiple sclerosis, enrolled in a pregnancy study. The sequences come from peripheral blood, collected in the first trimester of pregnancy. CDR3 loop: CASSQERTGMVGSPLHF. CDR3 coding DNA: TGTGCCAGCAGCCAAGAGCGGACAGGGATGGTTGGTTCACCCCTCCACTTT.